This T cell receptor (beta chain) was identified in a study of Graves' ophthalmopathy and Graves' hyperthyroidism. Trimming removed 7 bases from V and 11 bases from J, with 12 bases in between. This CDR3 region has 11 residues. Germline values: CDR1 MNHNS, CDR2 SASEGT. Researchers took RNA transcripts and amplified TCR beta CDR3 regions from them. RT-PCR was first run with HTBI primers, then multiplex PCR in a second round. One entry per CDR3 protein results from TCRdb running MiXCR on the multiplex PCR reads. This table has fewer than 600,000 distinct CDR3 sequences, under 15% appearing once. The rearrangement joins TRBV6-1 to TRBJ1-3; D uncertain. The sequenced sample consisted of blood. This clonotype was obtained from a woman in her twenties or thirties with Graves' ophthalmopathy. CDR3: CASNADRSIYF. CDR3 coding DNA: TGTGCCAGCAATGCCGACCGCTCCATATATTTT.